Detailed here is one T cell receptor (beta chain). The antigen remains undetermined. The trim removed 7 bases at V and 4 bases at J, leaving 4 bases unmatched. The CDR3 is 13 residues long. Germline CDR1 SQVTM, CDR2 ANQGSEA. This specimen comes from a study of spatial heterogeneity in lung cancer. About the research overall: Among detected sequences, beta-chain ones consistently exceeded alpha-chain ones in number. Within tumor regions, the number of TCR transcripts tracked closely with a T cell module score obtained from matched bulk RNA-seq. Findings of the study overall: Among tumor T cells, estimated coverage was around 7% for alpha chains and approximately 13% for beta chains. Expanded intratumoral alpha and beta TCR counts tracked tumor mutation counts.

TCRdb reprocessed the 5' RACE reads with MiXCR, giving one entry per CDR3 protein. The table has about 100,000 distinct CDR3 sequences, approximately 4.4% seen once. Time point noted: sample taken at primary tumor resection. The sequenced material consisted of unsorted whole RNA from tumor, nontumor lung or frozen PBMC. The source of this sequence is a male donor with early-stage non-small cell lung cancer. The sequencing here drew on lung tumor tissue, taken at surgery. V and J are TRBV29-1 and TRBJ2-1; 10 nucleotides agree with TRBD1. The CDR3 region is CSAGDRGYNEQFF. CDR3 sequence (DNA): TGCAGCGCCGGGGACAGGGGATACAATGAGCAGTTCTTC.